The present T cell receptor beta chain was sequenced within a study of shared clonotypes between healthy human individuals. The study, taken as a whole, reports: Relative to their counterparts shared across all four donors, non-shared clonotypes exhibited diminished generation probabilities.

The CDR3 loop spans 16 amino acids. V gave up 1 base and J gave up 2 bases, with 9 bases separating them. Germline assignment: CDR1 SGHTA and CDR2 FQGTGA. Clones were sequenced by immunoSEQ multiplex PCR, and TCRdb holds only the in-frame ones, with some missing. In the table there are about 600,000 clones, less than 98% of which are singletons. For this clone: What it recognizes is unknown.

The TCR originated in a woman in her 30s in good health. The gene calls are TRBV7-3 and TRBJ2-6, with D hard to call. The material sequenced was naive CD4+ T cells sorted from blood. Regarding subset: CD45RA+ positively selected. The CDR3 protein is CASSLNQRPGANVLTF. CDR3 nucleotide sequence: TGTGCCAGCAGCTTAAATCAGAGGCCTGGGGCCAACGTCCTGACTTTC. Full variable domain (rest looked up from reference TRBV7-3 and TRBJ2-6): GAGVSQTPSNKVTEKGKYVELRCDPISGHTALYWYRQSLGQGPEFLIYFQGTGAADDSGLPNDRFFAVRPEGSVSTLKIQRTERGDSAVYLCASSLNQRPGANVLTFGAGSRLTVL.